These T cell receptor beta chains were read from a single sample in a study of blood T cell repertoires in COVID-19. Libraries were prepared by immunoSEQ multiplex PCR; TCRdb keeps only in-frame clonotypes and omits some of them. The repertoire holds fewer than 250,000 clones, over 75% seen once, with around a tenth in the top ten. The sample consisted of peripheral blood. The receptors shown here come from a man over 45 with COVID-19, enrolled during active disease. Each CDR3 is given without its conserved first and last residue. A D gene is named only where the DNA matches it firmly.

v_call	j_call	d_call	cdr3_aa
TRBV28	TRBJ2-7	-	ASTDAGTSEQY
TRBV6-1	TRBJ2-7	TRBD1	ASSETGGPPYEQY
TRBV5-6	TRBJ2-7	TRBD2	ASSLASSGAGQY
TRBV24-1	TRBJ2-2	-	ATSDRSGELF
TRBV2	TRBJ2-2	TRBD2	ASTGTILIGELF
TRBV10-3	TRBJ1-1	TRBD1	AIRETGDTEAF
TRBV19	TRBJ1-2	TRBD1	ASSKTGGRNGYT
TRBV29-1	TRBJ2-7	-	SVEEGLSYEQY
TRBV7-2	TRBJ1-2	-	ASSPYRDGYT
TRBV19	TRBJ1-5	-	ASSIAGQHNQPQH
TRBV10-3	TRBJ2-7	TRBD2	AIGAGLGTYEQY
TRBV2	TRBJ2-5	-	ASSSQSQETQY
TRBV29-1	TRBJ2-2	TRBD2	SVSTLAGGTGELF
TRBV7-2	TRBJ2-3	-	ASSYRGTDTQY
TRBV2	TRBJ2-5	-	ASSGGPNGRETQY
TRBV2	TRBJ2-7	-	ASTPDYQREQY
TRBV28	TRBJ1-6	TRBD1	ASSLSRDRPLH
TRBV27	TRBJ2-3	-	ASWPQGTDTQY
TRBV5-1	TRBJ2-5	TRBD2	ASSLLAGEETQY
TRBV10-1	TRBJ2-7	-	ASGNRRNEYEQY
TRBV13	TRBJ1-4	-	ASSLRRGTNEKLF
TRBV6-5	TRBJ1-1	-	ASSRQGLLDTEAF
TRBV30	TRBJ1-3	TRBD1	AWSVRGRGSGNTIY
TRBV27	TRBJ2-7	-	ASSSGNSYEQY